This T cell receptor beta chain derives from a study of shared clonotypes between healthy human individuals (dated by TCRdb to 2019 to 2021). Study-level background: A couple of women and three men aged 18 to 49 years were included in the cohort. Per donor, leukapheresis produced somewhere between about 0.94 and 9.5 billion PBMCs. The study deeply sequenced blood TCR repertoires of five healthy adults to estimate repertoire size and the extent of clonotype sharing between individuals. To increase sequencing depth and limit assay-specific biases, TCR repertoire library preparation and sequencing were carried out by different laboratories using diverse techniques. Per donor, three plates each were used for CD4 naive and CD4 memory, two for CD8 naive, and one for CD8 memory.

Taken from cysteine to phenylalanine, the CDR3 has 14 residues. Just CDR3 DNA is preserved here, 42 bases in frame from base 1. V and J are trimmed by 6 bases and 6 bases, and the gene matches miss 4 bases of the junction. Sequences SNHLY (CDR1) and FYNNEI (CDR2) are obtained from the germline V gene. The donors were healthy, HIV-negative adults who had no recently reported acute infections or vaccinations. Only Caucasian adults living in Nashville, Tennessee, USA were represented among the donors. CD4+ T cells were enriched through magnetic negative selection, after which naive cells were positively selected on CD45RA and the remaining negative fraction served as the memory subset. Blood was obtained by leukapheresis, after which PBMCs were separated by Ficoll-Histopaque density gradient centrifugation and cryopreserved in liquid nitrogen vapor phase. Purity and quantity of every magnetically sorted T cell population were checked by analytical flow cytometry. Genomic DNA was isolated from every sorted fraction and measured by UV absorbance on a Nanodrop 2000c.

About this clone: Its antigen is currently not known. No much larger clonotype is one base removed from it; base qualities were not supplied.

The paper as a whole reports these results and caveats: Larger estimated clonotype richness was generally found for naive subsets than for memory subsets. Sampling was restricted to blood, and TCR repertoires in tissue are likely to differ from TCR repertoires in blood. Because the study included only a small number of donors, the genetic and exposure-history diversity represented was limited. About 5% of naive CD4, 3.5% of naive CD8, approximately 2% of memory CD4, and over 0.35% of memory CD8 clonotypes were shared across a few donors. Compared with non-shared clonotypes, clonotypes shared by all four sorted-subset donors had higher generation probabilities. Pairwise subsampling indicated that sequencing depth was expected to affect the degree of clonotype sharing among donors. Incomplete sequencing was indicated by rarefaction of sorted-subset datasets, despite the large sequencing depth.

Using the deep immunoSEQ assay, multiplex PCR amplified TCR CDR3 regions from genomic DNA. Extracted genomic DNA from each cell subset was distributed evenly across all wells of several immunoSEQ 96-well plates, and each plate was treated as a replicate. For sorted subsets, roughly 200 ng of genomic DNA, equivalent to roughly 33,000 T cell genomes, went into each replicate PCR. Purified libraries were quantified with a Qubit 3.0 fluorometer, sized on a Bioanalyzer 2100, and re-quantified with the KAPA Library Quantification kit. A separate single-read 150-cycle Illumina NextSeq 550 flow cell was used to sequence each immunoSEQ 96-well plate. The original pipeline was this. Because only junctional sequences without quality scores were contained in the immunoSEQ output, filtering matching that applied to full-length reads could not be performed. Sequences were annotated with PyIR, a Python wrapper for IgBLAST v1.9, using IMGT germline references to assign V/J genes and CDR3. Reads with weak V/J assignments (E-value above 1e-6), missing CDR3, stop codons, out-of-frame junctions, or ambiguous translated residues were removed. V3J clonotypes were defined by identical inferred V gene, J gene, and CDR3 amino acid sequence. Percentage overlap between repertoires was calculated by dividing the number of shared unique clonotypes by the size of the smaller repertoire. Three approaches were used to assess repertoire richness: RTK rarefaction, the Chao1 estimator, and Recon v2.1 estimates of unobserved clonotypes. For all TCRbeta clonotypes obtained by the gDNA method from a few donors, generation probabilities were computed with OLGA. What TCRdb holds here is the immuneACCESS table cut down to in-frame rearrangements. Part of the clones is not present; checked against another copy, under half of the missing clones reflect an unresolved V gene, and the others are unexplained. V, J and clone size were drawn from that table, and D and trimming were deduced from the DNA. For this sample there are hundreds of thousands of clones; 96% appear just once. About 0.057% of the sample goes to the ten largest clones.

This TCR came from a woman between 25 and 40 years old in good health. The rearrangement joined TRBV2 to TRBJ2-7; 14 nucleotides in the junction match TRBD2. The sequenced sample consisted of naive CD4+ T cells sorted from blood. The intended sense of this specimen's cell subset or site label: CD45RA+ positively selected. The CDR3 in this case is CASRGTSGSGEQYF. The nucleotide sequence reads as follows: TGTGCCAGCAGGGGGACTAGCGGGAGTGGCGAGCAGTACTTC. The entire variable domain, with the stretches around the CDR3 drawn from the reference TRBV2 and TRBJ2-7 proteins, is EPEVTQTPSHQVTQMGQEVILRCVPISNHLYFYWYRQILGQKVEFLVSFYNNEISEKSEIFDDQFSVERPDGSNFTLKIRSTKLEDSAMYFCASRGTSGSGEQYFGPGTRLTVT.